The clone carrying this TCR beta chain was seen a few times. These data come from a study of blood T cell repertoires in COVID-19. The CDR3 totals 13 residues. The V end lost 7 bases, the J end lost 7 bases, and 16 bases lay between the germline ends. Germline CDR1 and CDR2: MDHEN and SYDVKM. Only in-frame clones appear in the TCRdb table, and some are missing; sequencing was by immunoSEQ multiplex PCR. The sample contains 200,000 to 250,000 clones, nearly 85% of which appear only once. Sequences were obtained from peripheral blood. This clonotype originated in a woman aged 25 to 39 with COVID-19, enrolled during active disease. J is TRBJ1-2 and V is TRBV28, with D possibly being TRBD1 (6 bases). The CDR3 loop reads CASNSVGAGGYTF. CDR3 in DNA: TGTGCCAGCAATTCGGTGGGGGCTGGTGGCTACACCTTC.